This T cell receptor (beta chain) was obtained from a study of neurological immune-mediated disorders. Study results and limitations: None of the CDR3 amino acid sequences of expanded clones recurred across subjects, suggesting private repertoires in all groups.

MiXCR, run by TCRdb on the 5' RACE reads, gives a single entry per CDR3 protein. Here the sample spans 15,000 to 20,000 distinct CDR3 sequences, approximately 26% being singletons. Germline V gene data show CDR1 as MNHNS and CDR2 as SASEGT. J lost 0 bases, V lost 4 bases, and 10 bases had no gene match. The CDR3 loop spans 18 amino acids. This clonotype showed up just once. Its antigen is unknown. Sequencing was carried out using PBMCs. The rearrangement links TRBV6-1 to TRBJ2-3; 10 nucleotides align to TRBD2. This sequence originates from a man aged 50 or older with HTLV-1-associated myelopathy (HAM/TSP). CDR3 nucleotide sequence: TGTGCCAGCAGTGCCAGACCGGGACTAGCGACTAGCACAGATACGCAGTATTTT. Translated, it gives CASSARPGLATSTDTQYF.